This T cell receptor (beta chain) was captured by sequencing in a study of naive and memory T cell subsets. J gave up 4 bases and V 0 bases, and 10 bases lay outside the gene matches. Germline CDR1 reads MGHRA; CDR2 reads YSYEKL. CDR3 size: 17 residues. The beta constant-region primer was an equimolar mix of two oligonucleotides covering TRBC1 and TRBC2. Nested alpha and beta constant-region primers with the SP2 primer drove four PCR rounds on ligated cDNA. A single record per CDR3 protein comes from TCRdb applying MiXCR to the UMI-ligation and nested PCR reads. The table has some 8,000 distinct CDR3 sequences, under 30% seen once.

The V call is TRBV4-1, the J call TRBJ2-7, with TRBD2 matching 9 bases. The sequence was obtained from a human donor in good health. The sequencing sample was made of CD8+ TEMRA cells from blood. Sample subset: effector memory re-expressing CD45RA, CD45RA+ CD27-. The CDR3 coding sequence is TGCGCCAGCAGCCAAGAGGTAGCGGGGGTGATACTGTACGAGCAGTACTTC. Amino acids: CASSQEVAGVILYEQYF.